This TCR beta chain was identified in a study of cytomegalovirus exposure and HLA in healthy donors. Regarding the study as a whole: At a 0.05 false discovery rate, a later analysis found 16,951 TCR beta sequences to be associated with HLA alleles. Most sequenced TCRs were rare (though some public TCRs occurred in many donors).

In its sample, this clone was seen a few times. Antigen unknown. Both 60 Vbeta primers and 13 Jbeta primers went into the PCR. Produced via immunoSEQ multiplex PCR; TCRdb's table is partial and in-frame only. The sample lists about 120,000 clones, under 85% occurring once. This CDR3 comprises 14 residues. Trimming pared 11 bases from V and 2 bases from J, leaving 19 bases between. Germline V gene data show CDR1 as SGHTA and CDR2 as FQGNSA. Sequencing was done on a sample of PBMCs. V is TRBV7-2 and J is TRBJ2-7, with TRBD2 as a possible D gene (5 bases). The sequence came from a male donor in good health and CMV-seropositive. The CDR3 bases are TGTGCCTCCTCTCGTGGGCGGGCCACCTACGAGCAGTACTTC. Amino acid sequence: CASSRGRATYEQYF.